This T cell receptor beta chain emerged from a study of T cell changes during pregnancy in multiple sclerosis. The CDR3 is 15 amino acids. V shed 2 bases, J shed 5 bases, and the junction held 6 bases outside the gene matches. CDR1 is MNHNS and CDR2 is SASEGT in the germline V gene. Profiling relied on immunoSEQ multiplex PCR, and the TCRdb table lists in-frame clones only, not all of them. The table has about 110,000 clones, roughly nine tenths seen once. The sequencing used peripheral blood, collected before pregnancy. The chain couples TRBV6-1 to TRBJ2-5, with 9 positions matching TRBD1. The clonotype originates from a female donor with multiple sclerosis, enrolled in a pregnancy study. DNA of the CDR3: TGTGCCAGCAGTGAAAATACAGGGGGCGCGGAGACCCAGTACTTC. Translation: CASSENTGGAETQYF.